This T cell receptor beta chain was captured by sequencing in a study of T cell responses to AZD1222 COVID-19 vaccine. Study findings and constraints: The donors showed a predominance of white British ancestry and of females, with possible underestimation of clonal diversity. It was only a handful of AZD1222 recipients who were seropositive at baseline.

TCRdb's copy holds only in-frame clones and misses some; the assay was immunoSEQ multiplex PCR. The data contain 35,000 to 50,000 clones, approximately 88% of them singletons. As concerns this clone: Antigen specificity is unknown.

Some second doses came at about 4 weeks and others at about 12 weeks; these were pooled. Germline CDR1 DFQATT, CDR2 SNEGSKA (reference sequence). V was clipped by 8 bases and J by 1 base; unmatched bases: 7. This CDR3 comprises 13 residues. The V call is TRBV20-1, the J call TRBJ1-1; 7 bases line up with TRBD1. Here the sequenced sample was peripheral blood, taken 28 days after the second AZD1222 dose. This TCR came from an adult who received the AZD1222 COVID-19 vaccine. CDR3 residues: CSPNDRENTEAFF. CDR3 nucleotides: TGCAGTCCTAATGACAGGGAGAACACTGAAGCTTTCTTT.